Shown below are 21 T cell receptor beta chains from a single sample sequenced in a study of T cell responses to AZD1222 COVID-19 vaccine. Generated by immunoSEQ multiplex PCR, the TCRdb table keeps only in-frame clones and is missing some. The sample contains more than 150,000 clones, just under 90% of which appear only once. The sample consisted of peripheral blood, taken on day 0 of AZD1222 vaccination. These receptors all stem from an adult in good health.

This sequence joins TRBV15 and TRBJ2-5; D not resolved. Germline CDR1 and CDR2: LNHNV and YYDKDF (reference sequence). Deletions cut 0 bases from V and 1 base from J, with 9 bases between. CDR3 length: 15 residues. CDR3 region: CATSRDLSSQETQYF. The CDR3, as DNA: TGTGCCACCAGCAGAGATCTGTCAAGCCAAGAGACCCAGTACTTC.

This chain's CDR3 is CSVDKLETQYF. The CDR3 DNA sequence: TGCAGCGTTGATAAGCTTGAGACCCAGTACTTC. The chain uses TRBV29-1 and TRBJ2-5; D uncertain. V shed 3 bases and J shed 5 bases, with 7 bases lying between them. This CDR3 comprises 11 residues. The germline V gene encodes CDR1 SQVTM and CDR2 ANQGSEA.

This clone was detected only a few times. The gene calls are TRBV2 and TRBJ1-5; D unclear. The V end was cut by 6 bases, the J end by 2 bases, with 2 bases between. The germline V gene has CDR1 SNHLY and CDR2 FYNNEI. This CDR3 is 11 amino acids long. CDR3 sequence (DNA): TGTGCCAGCAGGGGCAATCAGCCCCAGCATTTT. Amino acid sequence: CASRGNQPQHF.

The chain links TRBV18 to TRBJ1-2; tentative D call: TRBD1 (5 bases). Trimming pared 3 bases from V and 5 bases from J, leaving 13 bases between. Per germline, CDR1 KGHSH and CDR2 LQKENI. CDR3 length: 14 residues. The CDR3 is CASSPSQGLYGYTF. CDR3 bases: TGTGCCAGCTCACCTTCGCAGGGCTTGTATGGCTACACCTTC.

CDR3 in DNA: TGTGCCAGCAGTCCCCCGGACAGGGGGTTTAGCGAAAAACTGTTTTTT. Translating it yields CASSPPDRGFSEKLFF. The rearrangement joins TRBV28 to TRBJ1-4; 10 bases align to TRBD1. Trimming took 5 bases from V and 8 from J; bases not matched to a gene: 11. Germline-derived CDR1 and CDR2 are MDHEN and SYDVKM. This CDR3 contains 16 residues.

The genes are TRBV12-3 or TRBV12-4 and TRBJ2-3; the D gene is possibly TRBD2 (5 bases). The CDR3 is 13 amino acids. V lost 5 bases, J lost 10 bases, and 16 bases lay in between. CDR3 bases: TGTGCCAGCAGTCCAGTTATAGCGTATGCGCAGTATTTT. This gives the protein CASSPVIAYAQYF.

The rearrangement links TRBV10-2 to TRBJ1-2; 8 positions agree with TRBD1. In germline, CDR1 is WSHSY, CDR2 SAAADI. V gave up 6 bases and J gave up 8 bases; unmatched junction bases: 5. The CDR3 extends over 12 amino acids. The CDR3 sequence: CASSPGGSGYTF. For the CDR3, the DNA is TGCGCCAGCAGCCCAGGGGGCAGCGGCTACACCTTC.

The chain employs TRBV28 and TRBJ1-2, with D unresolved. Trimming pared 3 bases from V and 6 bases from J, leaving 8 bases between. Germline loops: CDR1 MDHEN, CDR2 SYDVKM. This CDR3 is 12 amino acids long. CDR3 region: CASSLMADGYTF. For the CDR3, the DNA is TGTGCCAGCAGTTTGATGGCAGATGGCTACACCTTC.

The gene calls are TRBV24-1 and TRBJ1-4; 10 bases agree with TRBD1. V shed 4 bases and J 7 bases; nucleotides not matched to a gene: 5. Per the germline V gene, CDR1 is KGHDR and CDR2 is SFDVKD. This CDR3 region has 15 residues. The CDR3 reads CATSDGDRGGEKLFF. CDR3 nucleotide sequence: TGTGCCACCAGTGACGGGGACAGGGGAGGTGAAAAACTGTTTTTT.

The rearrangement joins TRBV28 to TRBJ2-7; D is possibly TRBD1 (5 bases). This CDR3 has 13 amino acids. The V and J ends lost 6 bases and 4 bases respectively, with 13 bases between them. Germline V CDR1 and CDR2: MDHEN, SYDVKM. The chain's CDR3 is CASRLTGLYEQYF. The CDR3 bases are TGTGCCAGCAGGCTTACAGGTTTATACGAGCAGTACTTC. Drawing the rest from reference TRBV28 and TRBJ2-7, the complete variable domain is DVKVTQSSRYLVKRTGEKVFLECVQDMDHENMFWYRQDPGLGLRLIYFSYDVKMKEKGDIPEGYSVSREKKERFSLILESASTNQTSMYLCASRLTGLYEQYFGPGTRLTVT.

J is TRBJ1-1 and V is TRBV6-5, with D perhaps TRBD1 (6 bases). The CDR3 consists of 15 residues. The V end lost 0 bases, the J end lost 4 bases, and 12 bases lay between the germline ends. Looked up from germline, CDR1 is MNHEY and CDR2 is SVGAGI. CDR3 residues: CASSYSSGAATEAFF. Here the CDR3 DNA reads TGTGCCAGCAGTTACTCGTCAGGGGCAGCCACTGAAGCTTTCTTT.

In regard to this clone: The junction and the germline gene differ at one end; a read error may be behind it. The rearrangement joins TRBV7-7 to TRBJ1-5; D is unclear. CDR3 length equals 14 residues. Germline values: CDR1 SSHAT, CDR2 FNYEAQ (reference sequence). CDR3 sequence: CASSLARATQPQHF. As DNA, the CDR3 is TGTGCTAGCAGCTTAGCACGAGCGACTCAGCCCCAGCATTTT.

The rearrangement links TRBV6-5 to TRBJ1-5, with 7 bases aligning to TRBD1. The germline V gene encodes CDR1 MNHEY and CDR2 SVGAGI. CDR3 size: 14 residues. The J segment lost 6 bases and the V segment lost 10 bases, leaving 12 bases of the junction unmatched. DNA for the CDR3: TGTGCCACCCATGCCGGACAGGAACCTCAGCCCCAGCATTTT. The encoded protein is CATHAGQEPQPQHF.

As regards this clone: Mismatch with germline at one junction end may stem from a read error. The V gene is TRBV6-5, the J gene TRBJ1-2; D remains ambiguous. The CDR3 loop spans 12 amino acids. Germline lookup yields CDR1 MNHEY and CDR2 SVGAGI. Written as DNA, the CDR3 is TGTGCCAGCAGTCAGAGTAACTCTGGCTACACCTTC. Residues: CASSQSNSGYTF.

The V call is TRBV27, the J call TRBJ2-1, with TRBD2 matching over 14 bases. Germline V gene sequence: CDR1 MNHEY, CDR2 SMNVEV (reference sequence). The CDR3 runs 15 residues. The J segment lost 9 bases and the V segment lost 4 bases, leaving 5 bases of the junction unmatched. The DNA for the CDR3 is TGTGCCAGCAGTTGGGGACTAGCGGGAGCAAGTGAGCAGTTCTTC. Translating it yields CASSWGLAGASEQFF.

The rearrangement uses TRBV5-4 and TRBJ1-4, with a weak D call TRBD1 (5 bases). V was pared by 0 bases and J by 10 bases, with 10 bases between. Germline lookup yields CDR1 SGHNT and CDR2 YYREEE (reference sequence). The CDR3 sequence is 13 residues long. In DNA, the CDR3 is TGTGCCAGCAGCTTGGGGGGGACCGGAAAACTGTTTTTT. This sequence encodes CASSLGGTGKLFF.

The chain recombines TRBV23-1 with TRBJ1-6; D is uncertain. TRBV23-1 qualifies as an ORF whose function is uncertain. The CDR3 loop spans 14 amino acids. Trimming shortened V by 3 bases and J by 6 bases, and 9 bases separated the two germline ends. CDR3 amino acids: CASSHKGFNSPLHF. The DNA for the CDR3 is TGCGCCAGCAGTCATAAGGGCTTTAATTCACCCCTCCACTTT.

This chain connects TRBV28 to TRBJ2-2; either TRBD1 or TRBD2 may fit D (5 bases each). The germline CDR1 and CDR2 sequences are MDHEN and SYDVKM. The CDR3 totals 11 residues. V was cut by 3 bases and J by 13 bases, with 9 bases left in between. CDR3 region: CASSLSGTLFF. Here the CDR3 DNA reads TGTGCCAGCAGTTTGTCGGGGACGCTGTTTTTT.

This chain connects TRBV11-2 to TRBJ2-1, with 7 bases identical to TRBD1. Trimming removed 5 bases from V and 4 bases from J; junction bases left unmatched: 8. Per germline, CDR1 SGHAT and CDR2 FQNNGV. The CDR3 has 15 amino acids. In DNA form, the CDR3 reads TGTGCCAGCAGCCGTGACAGGGCTGCTTACAATGAGCAGTTCTTC. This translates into CASSRDRAAYNEQFF.

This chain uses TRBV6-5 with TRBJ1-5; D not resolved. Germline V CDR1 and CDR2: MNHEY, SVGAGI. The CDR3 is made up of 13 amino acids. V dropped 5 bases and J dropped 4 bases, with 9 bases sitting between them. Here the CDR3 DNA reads TGTGCCAGCAGTAATGGCCTTAATCAGCCCCAGCATTTT. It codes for CASSNGLNQPQHF.

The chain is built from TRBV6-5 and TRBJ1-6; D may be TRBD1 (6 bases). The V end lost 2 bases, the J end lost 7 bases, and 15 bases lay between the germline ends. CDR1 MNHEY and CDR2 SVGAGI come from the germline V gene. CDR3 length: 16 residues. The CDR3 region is CASSYTGQLPNSPLHF. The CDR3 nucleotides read TGTGCCAGCAGTTACACGGGACAACTACCCAATTCACCCCTCCACTTT.